This T cell receptor (beta chain) was found in a study of shared clonotypes between healthy human individuals. Germline V lookup: CDR1 SGDLS, CDR2 YYNGEE. CDR3 length: 17 amino acids. Losses at the gene ends were 4 bases for V and 0 bases for J; bases not matched to a gene: 12. In the authors' methods: As immunoSEQ supplied junction-only sequences (without quality scores), filtering differed. Sequencing was performed with immunoSEQ multiplex PCR; in TCRdb, only in-frame clones are kept and a portion is missing. That table gives V, J and clone size, and the DNA gave D and trimming. The sample carries roughly 500,000 clones, 76% recorded once.

The specimen sequenced was PBMCs. The receptor comes from a woman in her 40s in good health. Some clones in this sample may be carry-over from other donors' samples. The V and J genes are TRBV9 and TRBJ2-5, with 7 bases aligning to TRBD2. CDR3 amino acids: CASSQSGAVGYQETQYF. For the CDR3, the DNA is TGTGCCAGCAGCCAAAGCGGGGCGGTGGGGTACCAAGAGACCCAGTACTTC.